The text below deals with one TCR beta chain. The antigen is not known. Cultured CD4+ T cell DNA was sequenced using the Oncomine TCR Beta short-read assay. After culture, CD4+ T cells served as the source for genomic DNA extraction. Via MiXCR, TCRdb re-called the PCR reads, giving one row per CDR3 protein. This sample has about 20,000 distinct CDR3 sequences, with approximately 50% found just once. The treatment here: roughly ten-day PBMC culture with coronavirus spike peptide pools or control peptides (ViraFEST assay). Expanded clonotypes were found by TCR sequencing after peptide-pool stimulation (ViraFEST). At days 3 and 7, half the medium was exchanged for fresh IL-2 medium. The data were taken from a study of vaccination and CD4 T cells after COVID-19. About the research overall: Testing by nasal swab PCR showed convalescent patients to be SARS-CoV-2 positive; roughly nine were mild and one was severe.

Sequenced: CD4+ T cells from blood, cultured in vitro. The receptor was derived from a human donor who had recovered from COVID-19.

The CDR3 DNA follows: TGTGCCAGCAGCTTAGAGTTAGGGGGTTGGACTGAAGCTTTCTTT. This sequence encodes CASSLELGGWTEAFF. The chain combines TRBV7-2 with TRBJ1-1; TRBD1 might be the D (6 bases). Germline V gives CDR1 SGHTA, CDR2 FQGNSA. The CDR3 spans 15 residues. Between the trimmed V and J ends, which lost 1 base and 5 bases, there was a span of 14 bases. The full variable domain, its missing parts supplied by reference TRBV7-2 and TRBJ1-1, is GAGVSQSPSNKVTEKGKDVELRCDPISGHTALYWYRQSLGQGLEFLIYFQGNSAPDKSGLPSDRFSAERTGGSVSTLTIQRTQQEDSAVYLCASSLELGGWTEAFFGQGTRLTVV.